This T cell receptor beta chain was recorded in a study of blood T cell repertoires in COVID-19 (dated by TCRdb to the early 2020s). About the full investigation: Collaborator samples came from the United States, Italy and Spain and covered acute and convalescent phases of COVID-19. Where HLA class I and class II types were available, the types were taken from metadata supplied by the sample provider, not from assay-based typing. The dataset comprised deeply sampled blood TCRbeta repertoires from subjects exposed to, actively infected with, or recovered from COVID-19. Nearly every sample came with metadata listing a de-identified subject ID, COVID-19 status, age in years and sex. A freely available public database, intended as a resource for researchers studying the immune response to SARS-CoV-2, is where the repertoires were released. Samples were obtained from the ongoing ImmuneRACE study (first 160 participants) and from approximately 1,200 subjects provided by 6 global collaborators. The material from the prospective study consisted of cDNA or gDNA derived from T cells, B-cell-depleted T cells, or PBMCs.

As for this clone: The antigen it recognizes is unknown. Per-base quality was not reported, and no clone a single base away is much larger than it.

The immunoSEQ Assay, a bias-controlled multiplex PCR, was used to amplify TCRbeta CDR3 regions from genomic DNA. Per the authors' processing: Nucleated cell counts per sample were estimated from amplification of reference gene primers within the assay. To quantify the absolute abundance of each unique TCRbeta CDR3 rearrangement, sequence reads were collapsed and filtered. For each sample, productive Simpson clonality was calculated as the square root of Simpson's diversity index across productive rearrangements. TCRdb took this table from immuneACCESS and kept in-frame rearrangements with V and J called. Such tables lack part of the clones; where checked against another copy, unresolved V genes explain under half of the gap, and the rest is unexplained. Clone size and the V and J calls come from that table; the DNA yielded D and trimming. This sample lists tens of thousands of clones; around 88% were detected once. Clones ranked in the top ten supply more than 11% of the sample.

Whole blood was collected in K2EDTA tubes by collaborating institutions according to the institutions' own protocols. Collaborator samples were shipped for TCRbeta analysis as frozen whole blood, isolated PBMCs, or DNA extracted from either sample type. Broad study findings and their caveats: Clinical and demographic metadata were provided uncurated, with the amount varying by source and participant.

Sequenced: peripheral blood. The TCR sequence derives from a man between 70 and 80 years old with active or convalescent COVID-19.

The DNA is TGCAGCGCAGGAGGCGAGACCCAGTACTTC. The translation is CSAGGETQYF. The chain is encoded by TRBV29-1 joined to TRBJ2-5, and TRBD2 may be the D gene, going by 5 matching bases. The CDR3 goes from the cysteine to the phenylalanine over 10 residues. The kept DNA is CDR3 alone, 30 bases in frame from the first base. According to the germline V gene, CDR1 reads SQVTM and CDR2 reads ANQGSEA. Trimming removed 7 bases from V and 5 bases from J, leaving 8 bases between the germline ends. The entire variable domain, with the stretches around the CDR3 drawn from the reference TRBV29-1 and TRBJ2-5 proteins, is SAVISQKPSRDICQRGTSLTIQCQVDSQVTMMFWYRQQPGQSLTLIATANQGSEATYESGFVIDKFPISRPNLTFSTLTVSNMSPEDSSIYLCSAGGETQYFGPGTRLLVL.